Listed below are T cell receptor beta chains from one sample, sequenced in a study of CD8 T cells in ankylosing spondylitis. From the 5' RACE reads, TCRdb called clonotypes with MiXCR, one entry per CDR3 protein. The table lists about 540,000 distinct CDR3 sequences, roughly 13% of them singletons. The source material was blood, either unsorted or a sorted T cell fraction (not recorded which). These receptors were taken from a male donor with ankylosing spondylitis. CDR3s include the opening cysteine and the closing phenylalanine or tryptophan. A D gene is named only where the DNA matches it firmly. Clone size, where shown, is once, few, many, or a class for clones that have expanded.

>TRBD1|once|TRBJ2-2|TRBV12-3/TRBV12-4
TGTGCCAGCAGTGACAGGGCAGCCGGGGAGCTGTTTTTT
CASSDRAAGELFF
>.|.|TRBJ2-2|TRBV15
TGTGCCACCAGCGTACGACTAGAAGGGACCGGGGAGCTGTTTTTT
CATSVRLEGTGELFF
>.|many|TRBJ2-2|TRBV3-1
TGTGCCAGCAGCCAGGCGCTAGGGGACCGGGAGCTGTTTTTT
CASSQALGDRELFF
>.|many|TRBJ1-2|TRBV12-3/TRBV12-4
TGTGCCAGCAGCCGACAAAGAGCTAACTATGGCTACACCTTC
CASSRQRANYGYTF
>TRBD2|.|TRBJ2-1|TRBV6-5
TGTGCCAGCAGTTACAACGGGAGGGGTTCCTACAATGAGCAGTTCTTC
CASSYNGRGSYNEQFF
>.|.|TRBJ1-1|TRBV5-1
TGCGCCAGCAGCTTGGAGGGGCCAGGTCGAAACACTGAAGCTTTCTTT
CASSLEGPGRNTEAFF
>.|few|TRBJ1-3|TRBV20-1
TGCAGTGCTAGAATCGGAAACACCATATATTTT
CSARIGNTIYF
>.|few|TRBJ2-1|TRBV3-1
TGTGCCAGCAGCCGGCTGCTCGGGGGTGAGCAGTTCTTC
CASSRLLGGEQFF
>TRBD1|many|TRBJ1-2|TRBV5-6
TGTGCCAGCAGCACCACGACAGGGGGCAGGAATGGCTACACCTTC
CASSTTTGGRNGYTF
>TRBD2|.|TRBJ2-7|TRBV7-2
TGTGCCAGCAGCGTAGCCTCAGCGGGAGCCGGCTACGAGCAGTACTTC
CASSVASAGAGYEQYF
>TRBD1|.|TRBJ1-2|TRBV5-1
TGCGCCAGCAGCGCTGGACAGGGGTCCCAGGGCTACACCTTC
CASSAGQGSQGYTF
>.|few|TRBJ2-1|TRBV21-1
TGTGCCAGCAGCAAAGAGGTTAACAATGAGCAGTTCTTC
CASSKEVNNEQFF
>.|many|TRBJ1-2|TRBV3-1
TGTGCCAGCAGTCGGATCGGACGGACCAGCGAAGGCACCTTC
CASSRIGRTSEGTF
>.|.|TRBJ2-2|TRBV29-1
TGCAGCGGCGGGACTTCGAACACCGGGGAGCTGTTTTTT
CSGGTSNTGELFF